Below, one T cell receptor (beta chain) is given with its context. Its antigen is currently unknown. The CDR3 has 13 amino acids. CDR1 and CDR2 (germline): ENHRY, SYGVKD. Trimming left V 2 bases short and J 3 bases short, with 7 bases between. The data belong to a study of PD-1 blockade in classical Hodgkin lymphoma. Points from the study as a whole: The study found complete responders had baseline diversity similar to newly diagnosed patients. Although disease activity or prior therapy may be involved, causes of the repertoire differences remain undefined.

Generated by immunoSEQ multiplex PCR, the TCRdb table keeps only in-frame clones and is missing some. The sample lists about 26,000 clones, about four fifths occurring once. Every patient relapsed after autologous stem cell transplantation, and brentuximab vedotin exposure varied. The sample was peripheral blood mononuclear cells (PBMCs), taken before the second cycle of nivolumab. This clonotype originated in a human donor with classical Hodgkin lymphoma. J is TRBJ2-5 and V is TRBV10-3, with D unresolved. The CDR3 is CAISEPSEETQYF. In DNA, the CDR3 is TGTGCCATCAGTGAGCCTTCAGAAGAGACCCAGTACTTC.